The T cell receptor (beta chain) described here comes from a study of technical replicates of blood from several donors. TCRdb's table, derived via immunoSEQ multiplex PCR, lists solely in-frame clones and lacks some. The sample shows about 75,000 clones, around 92% of them seen only once. The J segment lost 4 bases and the V segment lost 4 bases, leaving 5 bases of the junction unmatched. The CDR3 is 14 amino acids. Germline V gene data show CDR1 as SGHAT and CDR2 as FQNNGV. The sequencing sample was made of T cells isolated from PBMCs. The V call is TRBV11-2, the J call TRBJ2-3; TRBD1 matches 7 bases. The clonotype originates from a human donor in good health. Some clones in this sample may be carry-over from other donors' samples. CDR3 region: CASSYRGSADTQYF. CDR3 bases: TGTGCCAGCAGCTACAGGGGATCCGCAGATACGCAGTATTTT.